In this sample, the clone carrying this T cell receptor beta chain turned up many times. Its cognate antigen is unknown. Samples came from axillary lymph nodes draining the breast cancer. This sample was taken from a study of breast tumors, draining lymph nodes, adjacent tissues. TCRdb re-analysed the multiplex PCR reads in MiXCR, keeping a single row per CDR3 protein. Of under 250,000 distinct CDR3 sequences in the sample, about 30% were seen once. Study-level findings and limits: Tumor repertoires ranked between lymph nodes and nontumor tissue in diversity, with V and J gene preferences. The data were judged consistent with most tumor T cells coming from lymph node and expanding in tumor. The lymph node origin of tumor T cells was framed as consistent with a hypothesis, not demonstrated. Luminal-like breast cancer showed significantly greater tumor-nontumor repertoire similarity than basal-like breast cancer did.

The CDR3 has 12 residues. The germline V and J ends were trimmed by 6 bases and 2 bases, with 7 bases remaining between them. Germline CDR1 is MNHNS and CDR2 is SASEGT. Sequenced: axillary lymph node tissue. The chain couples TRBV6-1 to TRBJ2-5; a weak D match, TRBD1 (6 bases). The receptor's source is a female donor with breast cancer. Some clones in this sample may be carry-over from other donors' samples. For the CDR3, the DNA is TGTGCCAGCAGACAGGGTCAAGAGACCCAGTACTTC. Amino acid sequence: CASRQGQETQYF.